One sample yielded the 27 T cell receptor beta chains listed below, sequenced in a study of blood T cell repertoires in COVID-19. Repertoires were generated with immunoSEQ multiplex PCR, while TCRdb's copy carries only in-frame clones and drops some. The top ten clones hold over 12% of a sample with roughly 150,000 clones, roughly nine tenths of them seen once. The sequencing sample was made of peripheral blood. The receptors were sampled from a middle-aged woman with acute or convalescent COVID-19.

The chain recombines TRBV12-3 or TRBV12-4 with TRBJ1-1; 7 bases match TRBD1. This CDR3 comprises 13 residues. The V and J ends lost 4 bases and 10 bases, in that order; junction bases with no gene match: 9. In DNA, the CDR3 is TGTGCCAGCAGTTCGGCCCACAGGGGCGCAGCTTTCTTT. Encoded protein: CASSSAHRGAAFF.

The V call is TRBV30, the J call TRBJ2-1, with 12 bases matching TRBD2. Germline loops: CDR1 GTSNPN, CDR2 SVGIG (reference sequence). The CDR3 totals 15 residues. After removal of 8 bases from V and 7 bases from J, the junction contained 12 bases not matched to a gene. CDR3 amino acids: CARDPSGRAGNEQFF. The CDR3 coding sequence is TGTGCCAGAGACCCTAGCGGGAGGGCCGGGAATGAGCAGTTCTTC.

The genes are TRBV3-1 (or the pseudogene TRBV3-2) and TRBJ1-6, with D perhaps matching TRBD1 (5 bases). Germline-derived CDR1 and CDR2 are LGHDT and YNNKEL (reference sequence). CDR3 length: 15 amino acids. Deletions cut 0 bases from V and 9 bases from J, with 12 bases between. The DNA for the CDR3 is TGTGCCAGCAGCCAAGAGTTGTCAGGGCTTTCACCCCTCCACTTT. This translates into CASSQELSGLSPLHF.

The chain combines TRBV7-3 with TRBJ2-1; 10 positions agree with TRBD2. The V gene end was trimmed by 4 bases and the J gene end by 5 bases; junction bases not matched to a gene: 5. Germline CDR1 is SGHTA and CDR2 is FQGTGA. This CDR3 region has 15 residues. The CDR3 bases are TGTGCCAGCAGCTCTGGACTAGCGGTTAACAATGAGCAGTTCTTC. It codes for CASSSGLAVNNEQFF.

V usage is TRBV6-2 or TRBV6-3 and J usage is TRBJ1-2; tentatively, D is TRBD1 (6 bases). The CDR3 loop spans 15 amino acids. CDR1 MNHEY and CDR2 SVGEGT come from the germline V gene. The V and J ends lost 6 bases and 5 bases respectively, with 19 bases between them. The CDR3 region is CASSHAERTDYGYTF. In DNA form, the CDR3 reads TGTGCCAGCAGCCATGCAGAGCGGACAGATTATGGCTACACCTTC.

This clone was counted a few times. The chain joins TRBV29-1 to TRBJ1-2; D call uncertain. Trimming took 4 bases from V and 6 from J, leaving 9 bases between them. The V gene's germline CDR1 is SQVTM and CDR2 ANQGSEA. This CDR3 spans 11 amino acids. The CDR3 DNA is TGCAGCGTTGGCGGGCGGGATGGCTACACCTTC. Its translation is CSVGGRDGYTF.

The V call is TRBV4-2, the J call TRBJ2-5, with TRBD2 matching 9 bases. The germline CDR1 and CDR2 sequences are LGHNA and YNFKEQ. After removal of 0 bases from V and 7 bases from J, the junction contained 6 bases not matched to a gene. CDR3 length equals 15 residues. The CDR3 DNA reads as TGTGCCAGCAGCCAAGAATCTAGCGGGATGGGGACCCAGTACTTC. Protein product: CASSQESSGMGTQYF.

V usage is TRBV6-4 and J usage is TRBJ1-4; tentatively, D is TRBD1 (5 bases). The CDR3 runs 17 residues. CDR1 is MRHNA and CDR2 is SNTAGT in the germline V gene. V gave up 4 bases and J gave up 8 bases, with 23 bases separating them. CDR3 DNA: TGTGCCAGCAGTGCCGAATTACAGGAGTCCTTATGGGAAAAACTGTTTTTT. It codes for CASSAELQESLWEKLFF.

The chain combines TRBV5-1 with TRBJ2-7, with D maybe TRBD2 (6 bases). The CDR3 totals 19 residues. V lost 5 bases, J lost 3 bases, and 30 bases lay in between. Germline CDR1 and CDR2: SGHRS and YFSETQ. CDR3 in DNA: TGCGCCAGCAGGGGAACGAGCGGGCGAGTTAACTCCCGAGACTACGAGCAGTACTTC. Translated, it gives CASRGTSGRVNSRDYEQYF.

The V and J genes are TRBV5-1 and TRBJ1-5, with D possibly matching TRBD1 (6 bases). The V gene lost 6 bases and the J gene lost 8 bases, with 18 bases spanning the gap. In germline, CDR1 is SGHRS, CDR2 YFSETQ. The CDR3 runs 14 residues. In nucleotides, the CDR3 is TGCGCCAGCACCGAGGGGGGGGGCCAGGAGCCCCAGCATTTT. This sequence encodes CASTEGGGQEPQHF. The whole variable domain, filled in from reference TRBV5-1 and TRBJ1-5, reads KAGVTQTPRYLIKTRGQQVTLSCSPISGHRSVSWYQQTPGQGLQFLFEYFSETQRNKGNFPGRFSGRQFSNSRSEMNVSTLELGDSALYLCASTEGGGQEPQHFGDGTRLSIL.

This chain links TRBV6-5 with TRBJ2-5; D not resolved. The CDR3 sequence is 11 residues long. Trimming took 8 bases from V and 7 from J, leaving 11 bases between them. CDR1 and CDR2 from the germline V gene are MNHEY and SVGAGI. The DNA of the CDR3 is TGTGCCAGCTCCCTCGGCGGGACCCAGTACTTC. Translating it yields CASSLGGTQYF.

The J gene is TRBJ2-7, the V gene TRBV5-1; D call uncertain. In germline, CDR1 is SGHRS, CDR2 YFSETQ. The CDR3 extends over 13 amino acids. The V end lost 4 bases, the J end lost 2 bases, and 10 bases lay between the germline ends. In DNA, the CDR3 is TGCGCCAGCAGCATAGGCGGTACCTACGAGCAGTACTTC. Its protein product is CASSIGGTYEQYF. Based on the CDR3 plus reference TRBV5-1 and TRBJ2-7, the full variable domain is KAGVTQTPRYLIKTRGQQVTLSCSPISGHRSVSWYQQTPGQGLQFLFEYFSETQRNKGNFPGRFSGRQFSNSRSEMNVSTLELGDSALYLCASSIGGTYEQYFGPGTRLTVT.

The chain couples TRBV16 to TRBJ2-1; TRBD2 might be the D (6 bases). The CDR3 spans 13 residues. Germline CDR1 and CDR2: KGHSY and FQNENV. Trimming cost V 0 bases and J 6 bases, with 6 bases left between them. This CDR3 is CASSQSGGNEQFF. Here the CDR3 DNA reads TGTGCCAGCAGCCAATCCGGGGGCAATGAGCAGTTCTTC. The entire variable domain, with the rest obtained from reference TRBV16 and TRBJ2-1, is as follows: GEEVAQTPKHLVRGEGQKAKLYCAPIKGHSYVFWYQQVLKNEFKFLISFQNENVFDETGMPKERFSAKCLPNSPCSLEIQATKLEDSAVYFCASSQSGGNEQFFGPGTRLTVL.

This clone was found a few times. J is TRBJ2-7 and V is TRBV12-3 or TRBV12-4, with 11 nucleotides matching TRBD1. The V and J ends lost 5 bases and 11 bases, in that order; junction bases with no gene match: 8. This CDR3 comprises 13 residues. The CDR3 DNA follows: TGTGCCAGCAGTGGACCGGGACAGGGGGTTAAGTACTTC. Residues: CASSGPGQGVKYF.

The rearrangement links TRBV6-2 or TRBV6-3 to TRBJ2-7, with TRBD2 matching 9 bases. This CDR3 comprises 14 residues. V gave up 0 bases and J gave up 6 bases; unmatched junction bases: 3. Germline CDR1 MNHEY, CDR2 SVGEGT. This chain's CDR3 is CASSYSAGGLEQYF. As DNA, the CDR3 is TGTGCCAGCAGTTACTCCGCGGGAGGGCTCGAGCAGTACTTC.

This sequence joins TRBV24-1 and TRBJ2-3; D may be TRBD2 (5 bases). CDR1 and CDR2 from the germline V gene are KGHDR and SFDVKD. Trimming removed 4 bases from V and 7 bases from J, with 8 bases in between. The CDR3 contains 12 residues. CDR3 region: CATSEVTNTQYF. In DNA, the CDR3 is TGTGCCACCAGTGAGGTGACTAATACGCAGTATTTT.

V is TRBV11-2 and J is TRBJ1-1; D is possibly TRBD1 (6 bases). Germline-derived CDR1 and CDR2 are SGHAT and FQNNGV. The CDR3 loop spans 14 amino acids. V lost 5 bases, J lost 5 bases, and 15 bases lay in between. CDR3 in amino acids: CASSPAGGATEAFF. The CDR3 coding sequence is TGTGCCAGCAGCCCCGCTGGGGGGGCAACTGAAGCTTTCTTT.

The chain uses TRBV5-1 and TRBJ2-3; TRBD2 aligns across 7 bases. Germline V lookup: CDR1 SGHRS, CDR2 YFSETQ. The CDR3 consists of 15 residues. The ends lost 0 bases at V and 1 base at J; junction bases unmatched: 2. CDR3 nucleotides: TGCGCCAGCAGCTTGGAACGGGGGGGCACAGATACGCAGTATTTT. Translation gives CASSLERGGTDTQYF.

The rearrangement uses TRBV7-3 and TRBJ2-1; TRBD2 aligns across 9 bases. CDR3 length: 19 amino acids. Germline CDR1 SGHTA, CDR2 FQGTGA. The trim removed 2 bases at V and 9 bases at J, leaving 20 bases unmatched. Here the CDR3 DNA reads TGTGCCAGCAGCTTATCCCCCCCGGGGAGCGGGGGGTTCGGGGGTGAGCAGTTCTTC. This sequence encodes CASSLSPPGSGGFGGEQFF. Looking up the rest from reference TRBV7-3 and TRBJ2-1 gives the full variable domain: GAGVSQTPSNKVTEKGKYVELRCDPISGHTALYWYRQSLGQGPEFLIYFQGTGAADDSGLPNDRFFAVRPEGSVSTLKIQRTERGDSAVYLCASSLSPPGSGGFGGEQFFGPGTRLTVL.

The genes are TRBV24-1 and TRBJ2-2; D is perhaps TRBD2 (7 bases). The CDR3 contains 17 residues. Germline V gene sequence: CDR1 KGHDR, CDR2 SFDVKD. Trimming shortened V by 0 bases and J by 4 bases, and 14 bases separated the two germline ends. CDR3 sequence reads: CATSDLGGGEITGELFF. CDR3 DNA: TGTGCCACCAGTGATTTGGGCGGGGGCGAGATCACCGGGGAGCTGTTTTTT.

The genes are TRBV11-3 and TRBJ2-7; TRBD1 agrees at 10 bases. Trimming at V came to 1 base and at J to 7 bases, leaving 10 bases not matched to a gene. The germline V gene encodes CDR1 SGHNT and CDR2 YENEEA. The CDR3 is 16 amino acids. CDR3: CASSLGDGTGAREQYF. The CDR3 region has the DNA TGTGCCAGCAGCTTAGGGGACGGGACAGGGGCACGTGAGCAGTACTTC.

In its sample, this clone was seen once. The chain couples TRBV3-1 (or the pseudogene TRBV3-2) to TRBJ2-7; 7 bases fit TRBD2. The trim removed 1 base at V and 3 bases at J, leaving 3 bases unmatched. The CDR3 spans 14 residues. Germline V gene data show CDR1 as LGHDT and CDR2 as YNNKEL (reference sequence). This CDR3 reads CASSQGGGDYEQYF. In DNA form, the CDR3 reads TGTGCCAGCAGCCAAGGTGGGGGGGACTACGAGCAGTACTTC.

The chain links TRBV5-1 to TRBJ2-1, with 9 bases matching TRBD2. The CDR3 runs 15 residues. CDR1 SGHRS and CDR2 YFSETQ come from the germline V gene. Unmatched junction bases numbered 7, after V lost 4 bases and J lost 5 bases. Here the CDR3 DNA reads TGCGCCAGCAGCGTACCGGGACTAGCCCACAATGAGCAGTTCTTC. Protein sequence: CASSVPGLAHNEQFF. The variable domain in full, with the rest retrieved from reference TRBV5-1 and TRBJ2-1, is KAGVTQTPRYLIKTRGQQVTLSCSPISGHRSVSWYQQTPGQGLQFLFEYFSETQRNKGNFPGRFSGRQFSNSRSEMNVSTLELGDSALYLCASSVPGLAHNEQFFGPGTRLTVL.

The chain carries TRBV6-1 and TRBJ2-1; 9 bases align to TRBD2. The CDR3 contains 16 residues. Germline V gene data show CDR1 as MNHNS and CDR2 as SASEGT. V shed 1 base, J shed 6 bases, and the junction held 7 bases outside the gene matches. CDR3 sequence: CASSEGLLAGVNEQFF. Written as DNA, the CDR3 is TGTGCCAGCAGTGAAGGATTATTAGCGGGAGTCAATGAGCAGTTCTTC.

This chain uses TRBV24-1 with TRBJ1-2, with 7 positions matching TRBD1. The CDR3 has 13 residues. Trimming removed 9 bases from V and 0 bases from J; junction bases left unmatched: 3. CDR1 is KGHDR and CDR2 is SFDVKD in the germline V gene. The CDR3 DNA sequence: TGTGCCACCCGGGACAGCTCTAACTATGGCTACACCTTC. Amino acids: CATRDSSNYGYTF.

This sequence joins TRBV20-1 and TRBJ2-3; TRBD2 matches 11 bases. V was pared by 3 bases and J by 2 bases, with 4 bases of the junction left unmatched. Looked up from germline, CDR1 is DFQATT and CDR2 is SNEGSKA (reference sequence). This CDR3 spans 15 amino acids. The CDR3 bases are TGCAGTGCTAGTCGACTAGCGGGGCCCACAGATACGCAGTATTTT. Amino acids: CSASRLAGPTDTQYF.

The chain carries TRBV11-1 and TRBJ1-1; 7 nucleotides match TRBD1. The junction had 4 bases not matched to a gene; V was cut back by 5 bases and J by 1 base. This CDR3 comprises 14 residues. CDR1 SGHAT and CDR2 FQDESV come from the germline V gene (reference sequence). CDR3 DNA sequence: TGTGCCAGCAGCCGGACAGGTTGGAACACTGAAGCTTTCTTT. Translating it yields CASSRTGWNTEAFF.